The 14 T cell receptor beta chains below were found in one sample sequenced in a study of shared clonotypes between healthy human individuals. Repertoires were generated with immunoSEQ multiplex PCR, while TCRdb's copy carries only in-frame clones and drops some. The sample shows about 2 million clones, about 95% of them seen only once. Naive CD8 cells were CD45RO-negative, positively selected for CCR7, excluding terminally differentiated effector memory CD45RA+ cells. Sequencing input: naive CD8+ T cells sorted from blood. These receptors were taken from a man aged 18 to 30 in good health.

The chain combines TRBV13 with TRBJ1-3; unclear D gene. The CDR3 runs to 15 residues. With 0 bases removed from V and 1 base from J, the gap between germline ends came to 7 bases. Germline CDR1 is PRHDT and CDR2 is FYEKMQ (reference sequence). The CDR3 reads CASSLGEGSGNTIYF. CDR3 nucleotide sequence: TGTGCCAGCAGCTTAGGGGAGGGTTCTGGAAACACCATATATTTT.

The J gene is TRBJ1-5, the V gene TRBV14, with D perhaps TRBD1 (6 bases). V lost 2 bases and J lost 9, with 14 bases in between. Germline V gene lookup returns CDR1 SGHDN and CDR2 FVKESK. The CDR3 extends over 14 amino acids. Written as DNA, the CDR3 is TGTGCCAGCAGCCAATCAGGGGTTAAGACGCCCCAGCATTTT. As protein: CASSQSGVKTPQHF.

The chain has TRBV6-1 and TRBJ2-4; a possible D gene is TRBD1 (5 bases). The CDR3 spans 15 residues. The ends were cut back, 0 bases at V and 8 bases at J, with 14 bases in the middle. CDR1 and CDR2 (germline): MNHNS, SASEGT. CDR3 nucleotides: TGTGCCAGCAGTGAAGCCGGTAGGGGTGTTGACATTCAGTACTTC. The encoded protein is CASSEAGRGVDIQYF.

The CDR3 protein is CASSYTMGEAFF. The CDR3 region has the DNA TGTGCCAGCAGTTACACAATGGGAGAAGCTTTCTTT. The chain employs TRBV6-5 and TRBJ1-1, with unresolved D. V lost 2 bases, J lost 8 bases, and 9 bases lay in between. CDR1 and CDR2 from the germline V gene are MNHEY and SVGAGI. The CDR3 is 12 amino acids.

This clone was seen once. The chain couples TRBV6-5 to TRBJ2-1; 7 bases are shared with TRBD1. This CDR3 spans 15 amino acids. CDR1 is MNHEY and CDR2 is SVGAGI in the germline V gene. V shed 1 base, J shed 8 bases, and the junction held 8 bases outside the gene matches. The CDR3 spells CASSYFTTGVDEQFF. In DNA form, the CDR3 reads TGTGCCAGCAGTTACTTTACCACAGGGGTCGATGAGCAGTTCTTC.

J is TRBJ1-1 and V is TRBV6-6; perhaps TRBD1 as D (6 bases). Germline V gene data show CDR1 as MNHNY and CDR2 as SVGAGI (reference sequence). This CDR3 comprises 14 residues. V gave up 2 bases and J gave up 4 bases, with 11 bases separating them. The CDR3 is CASSYLQGGTEAFF. CDR3 bases: TGTGCCAGCAGTTACCTACAGGGCGGCACTGAAGCTTTCTTT.

The count of this clone is one. This rearrangement joins TRBV5-4 to TRBJ2-3; 8 nucleotides line up with TRBD1. The CDR3 covers 14 residues. In germline, CDR1 is SGHNT, CDR2 YYREEE (reference sequence). J gave up 4 bases and V 4 bases, and 5 bases lay outside the gene matches. For the CDR3, the DNA is TGTGCCAGCAGCCCCGGACAGGGACCAGATACGCAGTATTTT. As protein: CASSPGQGPDTQYF.

The chain has TRBV13 and TRBJ2-5; 8 nucleotides match TRBD2. V gave up 5 bases and J gave up 2 bases; unmatched junction bases: 4. The germline CDR1 and CDR2 sequences are PRHDT and FYEKMQ (reference sequence). This CDR3 is built from 14 residues. The CDR3 DNA sequence: TGTGCCAGCAGCCCCTCTAGCGGGCAAGAGACCCAGTACTTC. Protein product: CASSPSSGQETQYF.

J is TRBJ2-7 and V is TRBV4-1; D is tentatively TRBD1 or TRBD2 (5 bases each). Germline CDR1 MGHRA, CDR2 YSYEKL. V was pared by 1 base and J by 4 bases, with 20 bases between. This CDR3 comprises 17 residues. Written as DNA, the CDR3 is TGCGCCAGCAGCCAAGGGGCTAGCTTCGAAACAGGTTACGAGCAGTACTTC. Translated: CASSQGASFETGYEQYF.

This sequence joins TRBV13 and TRBJ2-4, with 9 bases fitting TRBD1. CDR3 size: 13 residues. The ends lost 5 bases at V and 10 bases at J; junction bases unmatched: 6. CDR1 is PRHDT, CDR2 FYEKMQ, per germline (reference sequence). CDR3 loop: CASSPDRGTIQYF. The CDR3 DNA reads TGTGCCAGCAGCCCCGACAGGGGGACGATTCAGTACTTC.

The V gene is TRBV6-1, the J gene TRBJ1-2, with D unresolved. Germline CDR1 and CDR2: MNHNS and SASEGT. The CDR3 spans 12 residues. Trimming shortened V by 0 bases and J by 8 bases, and 7 bases separated the two germline ends. Here the CDR3 DNA reads TGTGCCAGCAGTGAAGCGTGGGGAGGCTACACCTTC. Its protein is CASSEAWGGYTF.

The rearrangement joins TRBV15 to TRBJ1-4; a weak D match, TRBD1 (5 bases). This CDR3 region has 15 residues. The V gene lost 3 bases and the J gene lost 0 bases, with 8 bases spanning the gap. CDR1 is LNHNV, CDR2 YYDKDF, per germline (reference sequence). This CDR3 is CATSRGRPTNEKLFF. The CDR3 nucleotides are TGTGCCACCAGCAGGGGACGGCCAACTAATGAAAAACTGTTTTTT.

This chain connects TRBV10-2 to TRBJ2-7; D tentatively reads TRBD1 or TRBD2 (5 bases each). CDR1 and CDR2 (germline): WSHSY, SAAADI. V was pared by 10 bases and J by 2 bases, with 15 bases between. This CDR3 has 13 amino acids. The CDR3 DNA reads as TGCGCCACCGCCCCGGGGCGCGCCTACGAGCAGTACTTC. Translating gives CATAPGRAYEQYF.

The rearrangement links TRBV7-6 to TRBJ1-5; no clear D. The germline V gene has CDR1 SGHVS and CDR2 FNYEAQ. The length of the CDR3 is 13 residues. Trimming stripped 2 bases from V and 4 bases from J, with 6 bases between. CDR3 amino acids: CASSLHGNQPQHF. The CDR3 DNA is TGTGCCAGCAGCTTACACGGGAATCAGCCCCAGCATTTT.